The 32 T cell receptor beta chains below come from one sample, sequenced in a study of cytomegalovirus exposure and HLA in healthy donors. PCR primers comprised 60 Vbeta and 13 Jbeta primers. Data came from immunoSEQ multiplex PCR; TCRdb stores just in-frame clones and leaves some out. The table lists fewer than 250,000 clones, over 65% of them singletons. Source material: PBMCs. All receptors come from a man younger than 35 in good health and CMV-seronegative.

The chain couples TRBV4-1 to TRBJ1-5, with 8 bases matching TRBD1. The germline V gene encodes CDR1 MGHRA and CDR2 YSYEKL. Germline trimming cut 3 bases from V and 4 bases from J; bases unmatched to any gene: 8. The CDR3 length is 16 residues. In nucleotides, the CDR3 is TGCGCCAGCAGCCATAGTATCGACAGGGGAAATCAGCCCCAGCATTTT. This encodes CASSHSIDRGNQPQHF.

This clone was seen more than once but under ten times. The chain uses TRBV5-1 and TRBJ2-7; 12 bases fit TRBD2. Germline-derived CDR1 and CDR2 are SGHRS and YFSETQ. The CDR3 contains 16 residues. The V segment lost 1 base and the J segment 7 bases; nucleotides outside the gene matches: 9. DNA for the CDR3: TGCGCCAGCAGCTTGTTTCTAGCGGGAGGGCCGGGGGAGCAGTACTTC. As protein: CASSLFLAGGPGEQYF. Together with reference TRBV5-1 and TRBJ2-7, the CDR3 gives the full variable domain: KAGVTQTPRYLIKTRGQQVTLSCSPISGHRSVSWYQQTPGQGLQFLFEYFSETQRNKGNFPGRFSGRQFSNSRSEMNVSTLELGDSALYLCASSLFLAGGPGEQYFGPGTRLTVT.

This chain links TRBV7-2 with TRBJ1-3; TRBD1 matches 7 bases. V shed 3 bases and J 4 bases; nucleotides not matched to a gene: 6. This CDR3 spans 15 amino acids. Germline lookup yields CDR1 SGHTA and CDR2 FQGNSA. For the CDR3, the DNA is TGTGCCAGCAGCTTCACAGGGGCCTCAGGAAACACCATATATTTT. This translates into CASSFTGASGNTIYF.

This chain joins TRBV29-1 and TRBJ1-2; perhaps TRBD1 as D (5 bases). V lost 6 bases, J lost 10 bases, and 18 bases lay in between. Germline V lookup: CDR1 SQVTM, CDR2 ANQGSEA. The CDR3 is made up of 12 amino acids. The CDR3 DNA sequence: TGCAGCGTGGAGGGACTCTTCAAGGACTACACCTTC. Translation: CSVEGLFKDYTF. Full variable domain (rest looked up from reference TRBV29-1 and TRBJ1-2): SAVISQKPSRDICQRGTSLTIQCQVDSQVTMMFWYRQQPGQSLTLIATANQGSEATYESGFVIDKFPISRPNLTFSTLTVSNMSPEDSSIYLCSVEGLFKDYTFGSGTRLTVV.

The chain links TRBV7-9 to TRBJ2-7; no reliable D call. V was clipped by 3 bases and J by 5 bases, with 14 bases between them. Germline V CDR1 and CDR2: SEHNR, FQNEAQ (reference sequence). This CDR3 spans 14 amino acids. The CDR3 bases are TGTGCCAGCAGCTTGAGGTTCAACCGGGACGAGCAGTACTTC. Protein product: CASSLRFNRDEQYF.

This sequence joins TRBV27 and TRBJ2-7, with TRBD2 matching 9 bases. J gave up 1 base and V 3 bases, and 4 bases lay outside the gene matches. Germline CDR1 reads MNHEY; CDR2 reads SMNVEV (reference sequence). The CDR3 consists of 15 residues. DNA of the CDR3: TGTGCCAGCAGTTTCGTAGCGGGAGTATCCTACGAGCAGTACTTC. Amino acids: CASSFVAGVSYEQYF.

The chain carries TRBV14 and TRBJ1-2; D unresolved. Germline V lookup: CDR1 SGHDN, CDR2 FVKESK. V was cut by 0 bases and J by 5 bases, with 22 bases left in between. The CDR3 is made up of 18 amino acids. DNA of the CDR3: TGTGCCAGCAGCCAAGAATCCGGGCCTCGGGAAAGACGGTATGGCTACACCTTC. This sequence encodes CASSQESGPRERRYGYTF.

The rearrangement uses TRBV27 and TRBJ2-7; 7 bases fit TRBD1. The CDR3 has 15 amino acids. V was clipped by 2 bases and J by 4 bases; unmatched bases: 8. Germline V gene sequence: CDR1 MNHEY, CDR2 SMNVEV (reference sequence). CDR3 nucleotides: TGTGCCAGCAGTTTAGTATGGGACAGCGGATACGAGCAGTACTTC. It is translated as CASSLVWDSGYEQYF.

The V call is TRBV4-2, the J call TRBJ2-5, with 9 positions matching TRBD2. V shed 1 base, J shed 4 bases, and the junction held 7 bases outside the gene matches. The CDR3 loop spans 16 amino acids. The V gene's germline CDR1 is LGHNA and CDR2 YNFKEQ. Here the CDR3 reads CASSQGAGGGGETQYF. The CDR3 DNA follows: TGTGCCAGCAGCCAAGGCGCGGGAGGGGGGGGAGAGACCCAGTACTTC.

This chain uses TRBV19 with TRBJ2-3; D gene unclear. The CDR3 has 12 amino acids. Between the trimmed V and J ends, which lost 4 bases and 1 base, there was a span of 3 bases. CDR1 is LNHDA, CDR2 SQIVND, per germline (reference sequence). As DNA, the CDR3 is TGTGCCAGTAGTAGAGGCACAGATACGCAGTATTTT. This codes for CASSRGTDTQYF.

The chain has TRBV4-1 and TRBJ1-4, with a possible D match to TRBD1 (5 bases). Germline values: CDR1 MGHRA, CDR2 YSYEKL. The CDR3 totals 15 residues. The V and J ends lost 1 base and 3 bases respectively, with 9 bases between them. This chain's CDR3 is CASSQGGSSNEKLFF. Here the CDR3 DNA reads TGCGCCAGCAGCCAAGGGGGCAGTTCTAATGAAAAACTGTTTTTT.

In its sample, this clone was seen once. This chain joins TRBV5-1 and TRBJ1-1; a possible D gene is TRBD1 (6 bases). The CDR3 spans 14 residues. V lost 2 bases to trimming and J lost 10 bases, with 18 bases between them. Germline V gene data show CDR1 as SGHRS and CDR2 as YFSETQ. CDR3 sequence (DNA): TGCGCCAGCAGCTTTGGTGGGGGCGGTCGGGGAGCTTTCTTT. Amino acid sequence: CASSFGGGGRGAFF. The whole variable domain, remainder taken from reference TRBV5-1 and TRBJ1-1, is KAGVTQTPRYLIKTRGQQVTLSCSPISGHRSVSWYQQTPGQGLQFLFEYFSETQRNKGNFPGRFSGRQFSNSRSEMNVSTLELGDSALYLCASSFGGGGRGAFFGQGTRLTVV.

This clone was recorded a few times. This sequence joins TRBV19 and TRBJ2-7; D is undetermined. The V end lost 5 bases, the J end lost 6 bases, and 8 bases lay between the germline ends. Germline V gene lookup returns CDR1 LNHDA and CDR2 SQIVND (reference sequence). The CDR3 has 11 amino acids. CDR3 in amino acids: CASSDGLEQYF. The CDR3 DNA reads as TGTGCCAGTAGTGATGGGCTCGAGCAGTACTTC. The variable domain in full, with the rest retrieved from reference TRBV19 and TRBJ2-7, is DGGITQSPKYLFRKEGQNVTLSCEQNLNHDAMYWYRQDPGQGLRLIYYSQIVNDFQKGDIAEGYSVSREKKESFPLTVTSAQKNPTAFYLCASSDGLEQYFGPGTRLTVT.

The genes are TRBV5-1 and TRBJ2-3; D is possibly TRBD2 (7 bases). The CDR3 totals 16 residues. CDR1 is SGHRS, CDR2 YFSETQ, per germline. V shed 4 bases and J shed 4 bases, with 19 bases lying between them. In DNA form, the CDR3 reads TGCGCCAGCAGCCCCTCAGGAGGGAGGGGGGCAGATACGCAGTATTTT. Protein: CASSPSGGRGADTQYF.

This clone has at least ten counts. This sequence joins TRBV7-2 and TRBJ2-7; 12 positions agree with TRBD2. Germline CDR1 and CDR2: SGHTA and FQGNSA. CDR3 length: 15 amino acids. V dropped 4 bases and J dropped 5; count of bases not matched to a gene: 6. The CDR3 spells CASSWQTSGRHEQYF. In DNA form, the CDR3 reads TGTGCCAGCAGCTGGCAGACTAGCGGGAGACACGAGCAGTACTTC.

The V and J genes are TRBV29-1 and TRBJ1-2, with TRBD1 matching over 11 bases. J lost 8 bases, V lost 7 bases, and 6 bases had no gene match. Per the germline V gene, CDR1 is SQVTM and CDR2 is ANQGSEA. The CDR3 is made up of 12 amino acids. CDR3 loop: CSGGTGGIGYTF. The CDR3 nucleotides are TGCAGCGGGGGGACAGGGGGTATAGGCTACACCTTC.

This clone was seen more than once but under ten times. The genes are TRBV29-1 and TRBJ1-2, with D maybe TRBD1 (5 bases). The CDR3 has 11 amino acids. The germline CDR1 and CDR2 sequences are SQVTM and ANQGSEA. Trimming stripped 3 bases from V and 6 bases from J, with 8 bases between. The CDR3 nucleotides are TGCAGCGTTGAGGGCAGGGATGGCTACACCTTC. This codes for CSVEGRDGYTF. The full variable domain, completed using reference TRBV29-1 and TRBJ1-2, is SAVISQKPSRDICQRGTSLTIQCQVDSQVTMMFWYRQQPGQSLTLIATANQGSEATYESGFVIDKFPISRPNLTFSTLTVSNMSPEDSSIYLCSVEGRDGYTFGSGTRLTVV.

The chain couples TRBV2 to TRBJ2-7, with 11 positions matching TRBD2. Germline assignment: CDR1 SNHLY and CDR2 FYNNEI. With 6 bases clipped from V and 0 bases from J, the junction kept 4 bases outside the gene matches. The CDR3 runs to 15 residues. Here the CDR3 DNA reads TGTGCCAGCAGCCTTAGCGGGAGGGCCTCCTACGAGCAGTACTTC. This sequence encodes CASSLSGRASYEQYF. Based on the CDR3 plus reference TRBV2 and TRBJ2-7, the full variable domain is EPEVTQTPSHQVTQMGQEVILRCVPISNHLYFYWYRQILGQKVEFLVSFYNNEISEKSEIFDDQFSVERPDGSNFTLKIRSTKLEDSAMYFCASSLSGRASYEQYFGPGTRLTVT.

The V gene is TRBV2, the J gene TRBJ1-5; D is unresolved. CDR3 length equals 13 residues. CDR1 is SNHLY and CDR2 is FYNNEI in the germline V gene. Trimming cost V 4 bases and J 4 bases, with 8 bases left between them. Here the CDR3 DNA reads TGTGCCAGCAGTGTAGGAGGGAATCAGCCCCAGCATTTT. Residues: CASSVGGNQPQHF.

This clone was seen only once. V and J are TRBV7-3 and TRBJ2-1, with 11 nucleotides matching TRBD2. Trimming cost V 4 bases and J 8 bases; bases outside gene matches: 7. There are 15 residues in the CDR3. The germline V gene encodes CDR1 SGHTA and CDR2 FQGTGA. The CDR3 here is CASSSVAGGPYEQFF. DNA of the CDR3: TGTGCCAGCAGCTCGGTAGCGGGAGGGCCCTATGAGCAGTTCTTC.

The chain employs TRBV25-1 and TRBJ2-7, with TRBD2 matching 11 bases. V lost 6 bases, J lost 1 base, and 8 bases stayed unmatched. The germline gives CDR1 MGHDK, CDR2 SYGVNS. This CDR3 is built from 16 residues. The CDR3 here is CASSRIGTSGSYEQYF. CDR3 nucleotides: TGTGCCAGCAGCCGAATAGGGACTAGCGGTTCCTACGAGCAGTACTTC.

This rearrangement joins TRBV7-8 to TRBJ2-3, with 10 bases lining up with TRBD2. CDR3 size: 14 residues. Germline assignment: CDR1 SGHVS and CDR2 FQNEAQ. After removal of 4 bases from V and 4 bases from J, the junction contained 2 bases not matched to a gene. The CDR3 region is CASSSGLAADTQYF. The DNA for the CDR3 is TGTGCCAGCAGCTCCGGACTAGCGGCAGATACGCAGTATTTT.

The chain joins TRBV7-9 to TRBJ1-1; D may be TRBD1 (6 bases). Germline V lookup: CDR1 SEHNR, CDR2 FQNEAQ (reference sequence). The CDR3 has 14 amino acids. The germline V and J ends were trimmed by 4 bases and 4 bases, with 13 bases remaining between them. Here the CDR3 reads CASSSTGTSTEAFF. Written as DNA, the CDR3 is TGTGCCAGCAGCTCTACAGGGACGAGCACTGAAGCTTTCTTT.

Remarks on this clone: This sample includes further DNA sequences coding for the same CDR3. The V gene is TRBV12-5, the J gene TRBJ2-7, with a tentative D call TRBD1 (5 bases). From germline, CDR1 is LGHNT and CDR2 FRNRAP. There are 14 residues in the CDR3. Trimming removed 1 base from V and 7 bases from J, with 14 bases in between. CDR3 bases: TGTGCTAGTGGTTTGGGACAGTCAGGGTATGAGCAGTACTTC. It specifies CASGLGQSGYEQYF.

The V and J genes are TRBV27 and TRBJ1-2; 11 bases are shared with TRBD1. In germline, CDR1 is MNHEY, CDR2 SMNVEV (reference sequence). The V and J ends lost 1 base and 8 bases, in that order; junction bases with no gene match: 12. This CDR3 is built from 17 residues. The CDR3 loop reads CASSLYRPGTGGLGYTF. In nucleotides, the CDR3 is TGTGCCAGCAGTTTATACCGTCCCGGGACAGGGGGACTGGGCTACACCTTC.

Only a few counts were recorded for this clone. The chain uses TRBV4-1 and TRBJ2-3; 8 bases fit TRBD1. Germline V gene data show CDR1 as MGHRA and CDR2 as YSYEKL. The V and J ends lost 3 bases and 2 bases, in that order; junction bases with no gene match: 7. This CDR3 is built from 16 residues. The CDR3 sequence: CASSQGDRPYTDTQYF. CDR3 bases: TGCGCCAGCAGCCAGGGGGACAGGCCCTACACAGATACGCAGTATTTT.

The gene calls are TRBV6-5 and TRBJ1-2; D possibly corresponds to TRBD1 (5 bases). Trimming pared 4 bases from V and 3 bases from J, leaving 9 bases between. Germline V gene sequence: CDR1 MNHEY, CDR2 SVGAGI. This CDR3 has 13 amino acids. The CDR3 region is CASSFARDYGYTF. CDR3 bases: TGTGCCAGCAGTTTTGCCAGGGACTATGGCTACACCTTC.

This sequence joins TRBV18 and TRBJ1-1; D unclear. Per the germline V gene, CDR1 is KGHSH and CDR2 is LQKENI. V was cut by 2 bases and J by 7 bases, with 17 bases left in between. This CDR3 has 15 residues. This chain's CDR3 is CASSPYEGKGVEAFF. CDR3 DNA: TGTGCCAGCTCACCATACGAGGGAAAGGGAGTTGAAGCTTTCTTT.

The DNA of the CDR3 is TGTGCCAGCAGCTTAGGAGGGTCCAGAGATACGCAGTATTTT. Its protein product is CASSLGGSRDTQYF. The chain combines TRBV5-4 with TRBJ2-3; tentative D call: TRBD2 (6 bases). The germline V and J ends were trimmed by 2 bases and 5 bases, with 12 bases remaining between them. Germline V gives CDR1 SGHNT, CDR2 YYREEE (reference sequence). The CDR3 is made up of 14 amino acids.

This sequence joins TRBV7-9 and TRBJ1-6; 9 bases are a match to TRBD1. Per the germline V gene, CDR1 is SEHNR and CDR2 is FQNEAQ (reference sequence). This CDR3 has 14 residues. J gave up 6 bases and V 5 bases, and 2 bases lay outside the gene matches. CDR3 sequence reads: CASSLDRGNSPLHF. The CDR3 bases are TGTGCCAGCAGCCTGGACAGGGGTAATTCACCCCTCCACTTT.

The chain combines TRBV7-2 with TRBJ2-1; D may be TRBD2 (6 bases). The germline gives CDR1 SGHTA, CDR2 FQGNSA. This CDR3 has 14 residues. Trimming cost V 5 bases and J 6 bases, with 14 bases left between them. CDR3: CASSPQTSTNEQFF. Here the CDR3 DNA reads TGTGCCAGCAGCCCACAAACTAGCACCAATGAGCAGTTCTTC.

The chain has TRBV10-1 and TRBJ2-5; 7 bases fit TRBD2. Trimming took 8 bases from V and 0 from J; bases not matched to a gene: 9. This CDR3 region has 15 residues. CDR1 is WNHNN and CDR2 is SYGVQD in the germline V gene (reference sequence). The CDR3 sequence is CASGLRSGYQETQYF. CDR3 bases: TGCGCCAGCGGCCTCCGTAGCGGGTACCAAGAGACCCAGTACTTC.